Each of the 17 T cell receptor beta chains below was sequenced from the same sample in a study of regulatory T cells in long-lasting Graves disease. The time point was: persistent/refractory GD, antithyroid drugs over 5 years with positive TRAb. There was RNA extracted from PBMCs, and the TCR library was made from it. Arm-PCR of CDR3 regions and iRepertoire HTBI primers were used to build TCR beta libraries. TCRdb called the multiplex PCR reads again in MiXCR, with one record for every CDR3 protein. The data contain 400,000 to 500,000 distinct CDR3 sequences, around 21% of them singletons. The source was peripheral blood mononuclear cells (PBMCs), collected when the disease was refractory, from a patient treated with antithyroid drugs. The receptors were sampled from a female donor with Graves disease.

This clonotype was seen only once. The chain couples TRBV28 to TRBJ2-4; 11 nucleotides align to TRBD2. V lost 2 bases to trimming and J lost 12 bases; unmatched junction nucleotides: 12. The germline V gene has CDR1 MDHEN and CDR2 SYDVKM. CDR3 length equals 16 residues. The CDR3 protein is CASSLRLRLAGHTQYF. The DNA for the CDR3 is TGTGCCAGCAGTTTACGACTTAGACTAGCGGGACATACTCAGTACTTC.

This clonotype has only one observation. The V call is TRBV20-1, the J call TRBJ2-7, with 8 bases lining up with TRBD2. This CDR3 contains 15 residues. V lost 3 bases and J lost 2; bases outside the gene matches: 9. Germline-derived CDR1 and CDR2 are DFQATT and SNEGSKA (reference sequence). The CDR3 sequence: CSARASGRPPYEQYF. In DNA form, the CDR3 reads TGCAGTGCTAGGGCGAGCGGGAGACCCCCCTACGAGCAGTACTTC.

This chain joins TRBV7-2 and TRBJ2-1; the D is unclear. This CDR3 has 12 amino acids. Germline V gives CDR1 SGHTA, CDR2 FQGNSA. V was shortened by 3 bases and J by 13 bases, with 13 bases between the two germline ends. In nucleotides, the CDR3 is TGTGCCAGCAGCTTGTCGTTTCGAAGACAGTTCTTC. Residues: CASSLSFRRQFF.

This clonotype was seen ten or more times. CDR3 nucleotides: TGTGCCAGCAGTTACCTTCGGGGACAGTACTTC. This translates into CASSYLRGQYF. The chain joins TRBV6-5 to TRBJ2-7; maybe TRBD2 (5 bases). V was trimmed by 2 bases and J by 10 bases, leaving 9 bases between them. CDR1 and CDR2 (germline): MNHEY, SVGAGI. The CDR3 is 11 amino acids.

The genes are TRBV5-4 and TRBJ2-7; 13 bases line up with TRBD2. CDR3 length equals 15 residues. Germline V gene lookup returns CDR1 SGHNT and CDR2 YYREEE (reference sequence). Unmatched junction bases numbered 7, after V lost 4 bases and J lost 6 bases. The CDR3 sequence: CASSRGLAGVSEQYF. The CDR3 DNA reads TGTGCCAGCAGCAGAGGACTAGCGGGAGTAAGCGAGCAGTACTTC.

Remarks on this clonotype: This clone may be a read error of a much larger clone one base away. CDR3 sequence reads: CASIGSDKNTEAFF. CDR3 sequence (DNA): TGTGCCAGCATTGGGTCGGACAAGAACACTGAAGCTTTCTTT. This chain joins TRBV6-1 and TRBJ1-1, with D perhaps TRBD1 (5 bases). Looked up from germline, CDR1 is MNHNS and CDR2 is SASEGT. The V and J ends lost 7 bases and 1 base respectively, with 13 bases between them. There are 14 residues in the CDR3.

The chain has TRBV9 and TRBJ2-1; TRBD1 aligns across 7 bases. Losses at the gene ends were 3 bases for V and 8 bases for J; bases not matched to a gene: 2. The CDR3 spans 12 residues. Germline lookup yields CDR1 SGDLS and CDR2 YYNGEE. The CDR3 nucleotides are TGTGCCAGCAGCGAAGACAGGGATGAGCAGTTCTTC. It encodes CASSEDRDEQFF.

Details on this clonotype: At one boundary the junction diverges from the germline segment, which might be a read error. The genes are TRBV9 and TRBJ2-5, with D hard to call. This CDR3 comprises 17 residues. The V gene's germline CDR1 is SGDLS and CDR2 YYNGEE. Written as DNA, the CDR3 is TGTGCCAGCAGCCCCCCCATTTCGTTTGGATCAACAGAGGCCCAGTACTTC. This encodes CASSPPISFGSTEAQYF.

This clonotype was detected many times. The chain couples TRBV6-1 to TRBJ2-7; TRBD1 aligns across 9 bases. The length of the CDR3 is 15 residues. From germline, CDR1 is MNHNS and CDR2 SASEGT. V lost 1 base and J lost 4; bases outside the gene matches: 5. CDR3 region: CASSEVGTGWYEQYF. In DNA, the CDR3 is TGTGCCAGCAGTGAAGTCGGGACAGGGTGGTACGAGCAGTACTTC.

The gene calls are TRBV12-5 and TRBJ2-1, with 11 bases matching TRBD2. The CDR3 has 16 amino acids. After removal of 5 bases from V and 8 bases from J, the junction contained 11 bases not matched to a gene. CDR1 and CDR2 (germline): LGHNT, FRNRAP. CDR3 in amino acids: CASGILGLAGPDEQFF. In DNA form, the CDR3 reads TGTGCTAGTGGTATCCTTGGACTAGCGGGTCCGGATGAGCAGTTCTTC.

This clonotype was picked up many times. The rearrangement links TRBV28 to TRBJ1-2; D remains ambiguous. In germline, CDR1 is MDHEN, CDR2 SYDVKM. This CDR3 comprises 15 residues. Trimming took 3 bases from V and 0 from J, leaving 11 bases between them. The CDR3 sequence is CASSFEDNPNYGYTF. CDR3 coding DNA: TGTGCCAGCAGTTTTGAAGACAATCCTAACTATGGCTACACCTTC.

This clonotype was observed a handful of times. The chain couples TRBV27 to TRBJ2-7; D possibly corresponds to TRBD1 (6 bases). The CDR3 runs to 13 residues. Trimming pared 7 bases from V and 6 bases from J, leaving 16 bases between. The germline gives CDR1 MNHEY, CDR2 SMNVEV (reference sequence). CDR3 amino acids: CASTRGYGGEQYF. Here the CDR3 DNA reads TGTGCCAGCACAAGGGGGTATGGGGGCGAGCAGTACTTC.

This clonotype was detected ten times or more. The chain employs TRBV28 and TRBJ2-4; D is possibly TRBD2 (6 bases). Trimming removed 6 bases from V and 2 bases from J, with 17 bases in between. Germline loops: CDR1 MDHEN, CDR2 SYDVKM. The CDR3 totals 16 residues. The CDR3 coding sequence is TGTGCCAGCAGCCCACGTTGGAGGGGTCCCAAAAACATTCAGTACTTC. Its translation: CASSPRWRGPKNIQYF.

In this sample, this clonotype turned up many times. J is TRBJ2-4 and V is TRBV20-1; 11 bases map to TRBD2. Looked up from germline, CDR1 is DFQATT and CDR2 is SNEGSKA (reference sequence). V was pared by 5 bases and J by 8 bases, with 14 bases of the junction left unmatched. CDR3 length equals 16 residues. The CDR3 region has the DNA TGCAGTGCTCGAATGAGGCTAGCGGGAGGAATCGACATTCAGTACTTC. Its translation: CSARMRLAGGIDIQYF.

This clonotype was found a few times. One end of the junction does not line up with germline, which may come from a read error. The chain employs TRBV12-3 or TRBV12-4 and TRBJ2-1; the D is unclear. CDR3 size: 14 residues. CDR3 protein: CASSLPGVYIEQFF. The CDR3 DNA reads TGTGCCAGCAGTTTACCGGGTGTCTACATTGAGCAGTTCTTC.

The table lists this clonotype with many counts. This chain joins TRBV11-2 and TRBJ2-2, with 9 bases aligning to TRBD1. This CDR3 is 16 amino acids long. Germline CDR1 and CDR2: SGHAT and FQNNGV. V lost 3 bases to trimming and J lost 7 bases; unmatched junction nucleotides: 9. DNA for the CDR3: TGTGCCAGCAGCTTCCGGAGGACAGGGGAGGGCGGGGAGCTGTTTTTT. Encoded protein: CASSFRRTGEGGELFF.

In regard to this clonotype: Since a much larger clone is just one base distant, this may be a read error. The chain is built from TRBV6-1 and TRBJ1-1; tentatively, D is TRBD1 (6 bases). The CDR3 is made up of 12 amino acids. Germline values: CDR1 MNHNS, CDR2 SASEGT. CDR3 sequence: CVSQGSVTEAFF. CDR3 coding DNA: TGTGTCAGTCAGGGGTCGGTTACTGAAGCTTTCTTT.